This T cell receptor beta chain was sequenced during a study of shared clonotypes between healthy human individuals. On the study more broadly: CD4 naive and CD4 memory each took three plates per donor, while CD8 naive took two and CD8 memory one.

Concerning this clone: What it binds is unknown.

Points from the study as a whole: For naive CD4 cells, roughly 4.6% of clonotypes were shared across a handful of donors. It was expected that sequencing depth would affect clonotype sharing among donors.

Positive CCR7 selection of CD45RO-negative cells yielded the naive CD8 cells, and terminally differentiated effector memory CD45RA+ cells were excluded. CDR3 length: 15 amino acids. With 5 bases removed from V and 0 bases from J, the gap between germline ends came to 14 bases. Germline lookup yields CDR1 MNHEY and CDR2 SVGAGI. For sorted subsets, roughly 210 ng DNA per replicate equaled approximately 30,000 T cell genomes. Clones were read by immunoSEQ multiplex PCR, and TCRdb kept only the in-frame ones, dropping some. Here the sample spans some 580,000 clones, roughly 98% being singletons. The chain joins TRBV6-5 to TRBJ2-7; D is tentatively TRBD1 or TRBD2 (5 bases each). This TCR was recovered from a man aged 25-45 years in good health. Sample: naive CD8+ T cells sorted from blood. The chain's CDR3 is CASSRGPMSSYEQYF. In nucleotides, the CDR3 is TGTGCCAGCAGTCGGGGACCGATGAGCTCCTACGAGCAGTACTTC.